This entry concerns a single T cell receptor beta chain. This specimen belongs to a study of shared clonotypes between healthy human individuals. TCRdb keeps only in-frame clones here, not all; method: immunoSEQ multiplex PCR. The repertoire consists of 1,400,000 or so clones, with 97% to 99% occurring once and the leading ten covering under 0.45%. This CDR3 contains 14 residues. Germline CDR1 and CDR2: MNHEY and SVGAGI. Trimming took 11 bases from V and 1 from J; bases not matched to a gene: 8. The chain employs TRBV6-5 and TRBJ2-3; TRBD1 matches at 8 bases. Sequencing was carried out using naive CD4+ T cells sorted from blood. Regarding subset: CD45RA+ positively selected. This receptor was taken from a man aged 25 to 40 in good health. The CDR3 DNA reads as TGTGCCTCCAATGGGGGACAGGGCACAGATACGCAGTATTTT. Residues: CASNGGQGTDTQYF.